These T cell receptor beta chains were read from a single sample in a study of control samples from healthy donors and cancer patients. TCRdb keeps only in-frame clones here, not all; method: immunoSEQ multiplex PCR. The sample lists nearly 200,000 clones; about 89% were seen once. What was sequenced was blood. The receptor set was obtained from a man in his thirties or forties in good health. The conserved cysteine and the conserved F or W are not part of the CDR3 here.

TRBV20-1,9,TRBJ2-3,SGRQGGTQY
TRBV14,12,TRBJ1-1,ASSQGILNTEAF
TRBV10-3,13,TRBJ1-5,AIGSGPERNQPQH
TRBV6-2/TRBV6-3,11,TRBJ2-3,ASSSGQGRTQY
TRBV6-5,10,TRBJ2-7,ASSYDNYEQY
TRBV7-2,11,TRBJ2-1,ASSLSPEGLRI
TRBV5-1,9,TRBJ1-2,ASSLEDGYT
TRBV5-1,10,TRBJ2-1,ASSLGGLPVF
TRBV2,11,TRBJ2-1,ASSEGTSNEQF
TRBV29-1,11,TRBJ2-1,RGTGGRSGEQF
TRBV10-3,11,TRBJ1-1,ATREGADTEAF
TRBV11-2,13,TRBJ1-2,ASSLGFGQDRGYT
TRBV6-1,13,TRBJ1-1,ASSERQGKVTEAF
TRBV27,14,TRBJ1-2,ASSSDRGKANYGYT
TRBV20-1,11,TRBJ1-4,SASEGGNEKLF
TRBV25-1,14,TRBJ1-6,ASSATLLSYNSPLH
TRBV27,13,TRBJ1-5,ASSQIRGRDQPQH
TRBV7-9,13,TRBJ1-1,ASSPTGGPNTEAF
TRBV7-3,11,TRBJ2-1,ASSFDPYNEQF
TRBV5-1,11,TRBJ2-7,ASSVKTTYEQY
TRBV2,12,TRBJ2-3,ATGPGGPTDTQY
TRBV7-9,12,TRBJ1-4,ASSAQGGNEKLF
TRBV29-1,11,TRBJ2-7,SVGDRGSYEQY
TRBV13,12,TRBJ2-7,ASSPRQSSSEQY
TRBV6-5,11,TRBJ1-4,ASRRTVNEKLF
TRBV19,14,TRBJ1-2,ASSINRAGKDYGYT
TRBV5-1,12,TRBJ2-7,ASSLSPSGYEQY
TRBV11-2,12,TRBJ1-4,ASTTAIANEKLF
TRBV10-3,11,TRBJ2-3,AISQGGLDTQY
TRBV11-2,11,TRBJ1-6,ASSDRGYSPLH
TRBV19,14,TRBJ1-6,ASSPNGRGKNSPLH
TRBV12-5,13,TRBJ2-5,ASGLAGGVGETQY
TRBV7-2,13,TRBJ2-7,ASSQRQGTSYEQY
TRBV20-1,9,TRBJ2-7,SAQETYEQY
TRBV5-1,14,TRBJ2-1,ASSLTGTAQNNEQF
TRBV4-1,14,TRBJ2-3,ASSPGTSGYTDTQY
TRBV3-1/TRBV3-2,13,TRBJ1-5,ASSPSRQANQPQH
TRBV5-4,11,TRBJ2-7,ASSFQGTPQQY
TRBV19,12,TRBJ2-7,ASSTGPTTYEQY
TRBV5-1,12,TRBJ1-1,ASSPGQGNTEAF
TRBV27,14,TRBJ1-6,ASSHGQGKENSPLH
TRBV25-1,13,TRBJ1-2,ASSFNRGSNYGYT
TRBV9,13,TRBJ1-4,ASSVAGAANEKLF
TRBV5-4,12,TRBJ2-5,ASSLKQGVETQY